This TCR beta chain appears in the sequencing data of a study of shared clonotypes between healthy human individuals. As handled by the study authors: From ImmunoSEQ came sequences covering only the junction and carrying no quality scores, so filtering differed. Repertoires were generated with immunoSEQ multiplex PCR, while TCRdb's copy carries only in-frame clones and drops some. The V and J calls and clone size come from that table; D and trimming were worked out from the DNA. The sample lists hundreds of thousands of clones; roughly 96% were seen once. Terminally differentiated effector memory CD45RA+ cells were excluded from the naive CD8 cells, which were CD45RO-negative and positively selected for CCR7. Study-level findings and limits: Since donors were few, the genetic and exposure-history diversity represented was limited. Expectations were that clonotype sharing among donors would be affected by sequencing depth.

Trimming left V 4 bases short and J 7 bases short, with 14 bases between. The CDR3 contains 13 residues. Germline CDR1 MNHEY, CDR2 SMNVEV (reference sequence). This clone has just one count. Its antigen is unidentified. The rearrangement links TRBV27 to TRBJ2-7, with D unclear. The source is a woman aged 25-40 years in good health. The specimen sequenced was naive CD8+ T cells sorted from blood. DNA for the CDR3: TGTGCCAGCAGTTCCCCGCCGGGTGGGGAGCAGTACTTC. Amino acids: CASSSPPGGEQYF.